The rows below give T cell receptor beta chains drawn from one sample of a study of control samples from healthy donors and cancer patients. Sequenced by immunoSEQ multiplex PCR; TCRdb stores in-frame clones only, minus some. The sample has approximately 100,000 clones; roughly 90% are singletons. Sequenced material: blood. These receptors were taken from a human donor in good health. The donor label of this sample is uncertain. CDR3s leave out the opening cysteine and the closing phenylalanine or tryptophan. D genes are given only for firm matches.

D gene | CDR3 length | J gene | V gene | CDR3 protein
TRBD1 | 11 | TRBJ2-3 | TRBV4-1 | ASSQEQGDTQY
NA | 14 | TRBJ2-1 | TRBV7-9 | ASSLSRASSYNEQF
NA | 10 | TRBJ1-5 | TRBV6-5 | ASGFRGQPQH
NA | 9 | TRBJ1-1 | TRBV29-1 | SVQGNTEAF
TRBD1 | 13 | TRBJ2-5 | TRBV5-1 | ASTQEQGARETQY
TRBD1 | 16 | TRBJ1-4 | TRBV5-1 | ASSLAPGQGAANEKLF
TRBD2 | 15 | TRBJ2-1 | TRBV7-7 | ASSARRGSGGFNEQF
NA | 12 | TRBJ2-2 | TRBV6-1 | ASSEQKNTGELF
TRBD2 | 13 | TRBJ2-5 | TRBV24-1 | ATSASGGFQETQY
NA | 12 | TRBJ2-2 | TRBV6-6 | ASVLQGTTGELF
NA | 11 | TRBJ1-3 | TRBV6-1 | ASSDIIGNTIY
TRBD2 | 13 | TRBJ2-7 | TRBV24-1 | ATSDTSGGTYEQY
TRBD1 | 13 | TRBJ1-2 | TRBV6-5 | ASTKMQGEGLGYT
NA | 15 | TRBJ2-6 | TRBV5-6 | ASSLTTGNSGANVLT
TRBD1 | 14 | TRBJ1-3 | TRBV5-6 | ASSLGQGSSGNTIY
NA | 11 | TRBJ1-1 | TRBV4-1 | ASSQDRSTEAF
NA | 12 | TRBJ1-1 | TRBV6-5 | ASNRRGQNTEAF
NA | 13 | TRBJ1-1 | TRBV6-5 | ASSYIGRLDTEAF
NA | 14 | TRBJ1-2 | TRBV6-4 | ASSAPPRGGQQGYT
TRBD2 | 12 | TRBJ2-5 | TRBV18 | ASSILAGEETQY
NA | 9 | TRBJ1-2 | TRBV11-2 | ASSSFSYYT
NA | 10 | TRBJ1-5 | TRBV2 | ASTLGFQPQH
TRBD1 | 13 | TRBJ1-6 | TRBV7-6 | ASSLAGTGGSPLH
NA | 11 | TRBJ1-3 | TRBV7-8 | ASSLAHRDTIY
NA | 10 | TRBJ1-1 | TRBV18 | ASSPAAAEAF
TRBD1 | 12 | TRBJ2-1 | TRBV10-2 | ASSTTGTYNEQF
TRBD1 | 13 | TRBJ2-7 | TRBV28 | ASSPAGQGAGEQY
NA | 10 | TRBJ1-2 | TRBV19 | ASTRENYGYT